This is a list of T cell receptor beta chains from one sample in a study of blood T cell repertoires in COVID-19. The data were produced by immunoSEQ multiplex PCR, yet TCRdb's version contains in-frame clones alone and is incomplete. The table shows over 100,000 clones, with roughly 91% occurring only once. The sequenced material came from peripheral blood. The receptors were sampled from a human donor in a cohort sampled during active COVID-19. Each CDR3 is given with its conserved first and last residue. Each record gives: J gene, clone size, D gene, V gene, CDR3 DNA, CDR3 protein. A D gene is named only where the DNA matches it firmly. A clone size is listed for some rows: how often the clone was seen (once, few, many), or a class if it is expanded.

j_call: TRBJ2-7; clone_size: .; d_call: .; v_call: TRBV2; cdr3_nt: TGTGCCAGCCAAAATCCGTGGGAGGGGGGTGGCGAGCAGTACTTC; cdr3_aa: CASQNPWEGGGEQYF
j_call: TRBJ1-2; clone_size: .; d_call: TRBD1; v_call: TRBV30; cdr3_nt: TGTGCCTGGAGTCCGACAGGGAACCCTTCTTTTGGCTACACCTTC; cdr3_aa: CAWSPTGNPSFGYTF
j_call: TRBJ1-1; clone_size: .; d_call: .; v_call: TRBV5-1; cdr3_nt: TGCGCCAGCAGCTCCTTGGGGGGCACTGAAGCTTTCTTT; cdr3_aa: CASSSLGGTEAFF
j_call: TRBJ1-1; clone_size: few; d_call: .; v_call: TRBV2; cdr3_nt: TGTGTTAGGGGCAGGGGGAACACTGAAGCTTTCTTT; cdr3_aa: CVRGRGNTEAFF
j_call: TRBJ2-7; clone_size: once; d_call: .; v_call: TRBV4-3; cdr3_nt: TGCGCCAGCAGCCAAATAGGTCAGGGTATCGGATACGAGCAGTACTTC; cdr3_aa: CASSQIGQGIGYEQYF
j_call: TRBJ2-4; clone_size: .; d_call: .; v_call: TRBV3-1/TRBV3-2; cdr3_nt: TGTGCCAGCAGCCAAGAATCGGTTCTAGCCAAAAACATTCAGTACTTC; cdr3_aa: CASSQESVLAKNIQYF
j_call: TRBJ2-7; clone_size: .; d_call: .; v_call: TRBV19; cdr3_nt: TGTGCCAGTAGTATAAAAGGAGACAGAAGTCTGTACGAGCAGTACTTC; cdr3_aa: CASSIKGDRSLYEQYF
j_call: TRBJ1-3; clone_size: .; d_call: .; v_call: TRBV24-1; cdr3_nt: TGTGCCACCAGTGACGACAGCCGCGGAAACACCATATATTTT; cdr3_aa: CATSDDSRGNTIYF
j_call: TRBJ1-3; clone_size: .; d_call: TRBD1; v_call: TRBV28; cdr3_nt: TGTGCCAGCAGTCCGCGGACAGGGGGAGGAAACACCATATATTTT; cdr3_aa: CASSPRTGGGNTIYF
j_call: TRBJ2-1; clone_size: .; d_call: .; v_call: TRBV10-1; cdr3_nt: TGCGCCAGCTCTCGTGACTTGAGCTCCTACAATGAGCAGTTCTTC; cdr3_aa: CASSRDLSSYNEQFF
j_call: TRBJ2-7; clone_size: .; d_call: .; v_call: TRBV7-2; cdr3_nt: TGTGCCAGCAGCTTAACAGCGGTCAATTACTACGAGCAGTACTTC; cdr3_aa: CASSLTAVNYYEQYF
j_call: TRBJ2-7; clone_size: .; d_call: TRBD2; v_call: TRBV6-2/TRBV6-3; cdr3_nt: TGTGCCAGCAGTTACTCAAGCGGGAGGGCCTACGAGCAGTACTTC; cdr3_aa: CASSYSSGRAYEQYF
j_call: TRBJ2-2; clone_size: .; d_call: .; v_call: TRBV5-6; cdr3_nt: TGTGCCAGCAGCAACTTCGGTAGCACCGGGGAGCTGTTTTTT; cdr3_aa: CASSNFGSTGELFF
j_call: TRBJ1-2; clone_size: few; d_call: .; v_call: TRBV12-3/TRBV12-4; cdr3_nt: TGTGCCAGCACCCGGAGGTCCGGGAGTGGCTACACCTTC; cdr3_aa: CASTRRSGSGYTF
j_call: TRBJ2-5; clone_size: .; d_call: TRBD1; v_call: TRBV28; cdr3_nt: TGTGCCAGCAGTTTTCCTGCGCCAGGGACAGATTTCTACAGTGAGACCCAGTACTTC; cdr3_aa: CASSFPAPGTDFYSETQYF
j_call: TRBJ1-5; clone_size: .; d_call: TRBD1; v_call: TRBV15; cdr3_nt: TGTGCCACCTCCCTCGACAGGGGGTACCAGCCCCAGCATTTT; cdr3_aa: CATSLDRGYQPQHF
j_call: TRBJ2-1; clone_size: .; d_call: .; v_call: TRBV3-1/TRBV3-2; cdr3_nt: TGTGCCAGCAGCCAGATCCCGGGGGGCCGGTCCTACAATGAGCAGTTCTTC; cdr3_aa: CASSQIPGGRSYNEQFF
j_call: TRBJ2-1; clone_size: .; d_call: TRBD2; v_call: TRBV4-1; cdr3_nt: TGCGCCAGCAGCCAGGGGACTAGCGGGAGTGGACGGAATGGGAATGAGCAGTTCTTC; cdr3_aa: CASSQGTSGSGRNGNEQFF
j_call: TRBJ2-3; clone_size: .; d_call: .; v_call: TRBV6-2/TRBV6-3; cdr3_nt: TGTGCCAGCAGTTATGTTGGACTGCCGGGAGATACGCAGTATTTT; cdr3_aa: CASSYVGLPGDTQYF
j_call: TRBJ2-1; clone_size: .; d_call: .; v_call: TRBV7-2; cdr3_nt: TGTGCCAGCAGCTCTCCGGGACTCAAGAGCAATGAGCAGTTCTTC; cdr3_aa: CASSSPGLKSNEQFF
j_call: TRBJ2-2; clone_size: once; d_call: .; v_call: TRBV4-3; cdr3_nt: TGCGCCAGCAGCTTCACAAACACCGGGGAGCTGTTTTTT; cdr3_aa: CASSFTNTGELFF
j_call: TRBJ2-3; clone_size: .; d_call: TRBD2; v_call: TRBV9; cdr3_nt: TGTGCCAGCAGCGTAGCCGGCGGGGGGTCTAGCACAGATACGCAGTATTTT; cdr3_aa: CASSVAGGGSSTDTQYF
j_call: TRBJ2-1; clone_size: .; d_call: .; v_call: TRBV6-2/TRBV6-3; cdr3_nt: TGTGCCAGCAGTTACTGGCGGGACTCCGATTACTACAATGAGCAGTTCTTC; cdr3_aa: CASSYWRDSDYYNEQFF
j_call: TRBJ2-1; clone_size: .; d_call: .; v_call: TRBV3-1/TRBV3-2; cdr3_nt: TGTGCCAGCAGCCAAGATATAGATGAGCAGTTCTTC; cdr3_aa: CASSQDIDEQFF
j_call: TRBJ2-7; clone_size: .; d_call: TRBD2; v_call: TRBV3-1/TRBV3-2; cdr3_nt: TGTGCCAGCACCGACTCGGGACTAGCGGGAGGGGTAAGGCAGTACTTC; cdr3_aa: CASTDSGLAGGVRQYF
j_call: TRBJ2-1; clone_size: .; d_call: .; v_call: TRBV29-1; cdr3_nt: TGCAGCGGATTGAGCTCCTACAATGAGCAGTTCTTC; cdr3_aa: CSGLSSYNEQFF
j_call: TRBJ2-1; clone_size: once; d_call: TRBD2; v_call: TRBV7-7; cdr3_nt: TGTGCCAGCAGCTTAGAAGCGGGAGGGGGTCTAGGTGGCAATGAGCAGTTCTTC; cdr3_aa: CASSLEAGGGLGGNEQFF
j_call: TRBJ1-2; clone_size: .; d_call: TRBD1; v_call: TRBV5-1; cdr3_nt: TGCGCCAGCAGCGCGGGACAGTCCCGTGGCTACACCTTC; cdr3_aa: CASSAGQSRGYTF
j_call: TRBJ2-3; clone_size: once; d_call: TRBD2; v_call: TRBV19; cdr3_nt: TGTGCCAGTATGCGTGTGGGAGGGAGTGCAGATACGCAGTATTTT; cdr3_aa: CASMRVGGSADTQYF
j_call: TRBJ2-1; clone_size: .; d_call: TRBD2; v_call: TRBV15; cdr3_nt: TGTGCCACCAGCAGACCAGCGGGGAGCTCCTACAATGAGCAGTTCTTC; cdr3_aa: CATSRPAGSSYNEQFF
j_call: TRBJ1-2; clone_size: .; d_call: TRBD1; v_call: TRBV28; cdr3_nt: TGTGCCAGCAGCTACACCAAACAGGGGAAGGCTAACTATGGCTACACCTTC; cdr3_aa: CASSYTKQGKANYGYTF
j_call: TRBJ2-3; clone_size: .; d_call: TRBD1; v_call: TRBV18; cdr3_nt: TGTGCCAGCTCATCCGGACAGGGGAGCACAGATACGCAGTATTTT; cdr3_aa: CASSSGQGSTDTQYF
j_call: TRBJ2-3; clone_size: .; d_call: .; v_call: TRBV19; cdr3_nt: TGTGCCAGTAGTATGGTAGCGACTAGCACAGATACGCAGTATTTT; cdr3_aa: CASSMVATSTDTQYF
j_call: TRBJ2-7; clone_size: .; d_call: .; v_call: TRBV25-1; cdr3_nt: TGTGCCAGCAGTGATAGTAGGAGCTCCTACGAGCAGTACTTC; cdr3_aa: CASSDSRSSYEQYF
j_call: TRBJ2-6; clone_size: .; d_call: .; v_call: TRBV28; cdr3_nt: TGTGCCAGCAGTTCGACACTTTACTCTGGGGCCAACGTCCTGACTTTC; cdr3_aa: CASSSTLYSGANVLTF
j_call: TRBJ2-1; clone_size: .; d_call: .; v_call: TRBV5-4; cdr3_nt: TGTGCCAGCAGCTTGGCCTTGCTAGCAGGGGTGAATGAGCAGTTCTTC; cdr3_aa: CASSLALLAGVNEQFF
j_call: TRBJ1-2; clone_size: .; d_call: TRBD1; v_call: TRBV7-2; cdr3_nt: TGTGCCAGCAGCCCGCGCTCCGGCCGACAGGGTAATGGCTACACCTTC; cdr3_aa: CASSPRSGRQGNGYTF
j_call: TRBJ2-2; clone_size: .; d_call: TRBD2; v_call: TRBV5-4; cdr3_nt: TGTGCCAGCAGCGGCTTTCTAGCGGGAGACCCGACGAACACCGGGGAGCTGTTTTTT; cdr3_aa: CASSGFLAGDPTNTGELFF
j_call: TRBJ1-1; clone_size: .; d_call: .; v_call: TRBV7-4; cdr3_nt: TGTGCCAGCAGCTTAGTGACAGAAAACACTGAAGCTTTCTTT; cdr3_aa: CASSLVTENTEAFF
j_call: TRBJ2-5; clone_size: .; d_call: TRBD1; v_call: TRBV5-3; cdr3_nt: TGTGCCAGAAGCTTCCTTGGACAGGGCCAAGAGACCCAGTACTTC; cdr3_aa: CARSFLGQGQETQYF
j_call: TRBJ2-7; clone_size: .; d_call: TRBD2; v_call: TRBV3-1/TRBV3-2; cdr3_nt: TGTGCCAGCAGCCAAGATCCCGTACTAGCGGGACCGCACGAGCAGTACTTC; cdr3_aa: CASSQDPVLAGPHEQYF
j_call: TRBJ1-1; clone_size: .; d_call: .; v_call: TRBV28; cdr3_nt: TGTGCCAGCAGTTTAGTTCGGTTTAACACTGAAGCTTTCTTT; cdr3_aa: CASSLVRFNTEAFF
j_call: TRBJ2-7; clone_size: .; d_call: TRBD1; v_call: TRBV4-2; cdr3_nt: TGTGCCAGCAGCCAGACAGGGGGCTACGAGCAGTACTTC; cdr3_aa: CASSQTGGYEQYF
j_call: TRBJ1-2; clone_size: .; d_call: .; v_call: TRBV7-6; cdr3_nt: TGTGCCAGCAGCGCGGTGAGTTCGCGATATAATGGCTACACCTTC; cdr3_aa: CASSAVSSRYNGYTF
j_call: TRBJ1-2; clone_size: once; d_call: .; v_call: TRBV3-1/TRBV3-2; cdr3_nt: TGTGCCAGCAGCTCTGTGAGTGGAGTTATCGGTGGCTACACCTTC; cdr3_aa: CASSSVSGVIGGYTF
j_call: TRBJ1-6; clone_size: .; d_call: .; v_call: TRBV4-2; cdr3_nt: TGTGCCAGCAGCCAAGATTTGGAGGGGGGGAACCTCCACTTT; cdr3_aa: CASSQDLEGGNLHF